Sequencing of this T cell receptor beta chain was carried out in a study of shared clonotypes between healthy human individuals. Trimming took off 6 bases at V and 1 base at J, with 10 bases between the two ends. The CDR3 is made up of 14 amino acids. Germline CDR1 SNHLY, CDR2 FYNNEI. Whole-study results and caveats: Among donors, sharing of clonotypes was expected to be affected by sequencing depth. Researchers found naive subsets generally carried larger estimated richness than memory subsets. Naive CD4 clonotype sharing across a few donors was around 5%.

TCRdb's copy holds only in-frame clones and misses some; the assay was immunoSEQ multiplex PCR. Counted here are around 700,000 clones, about 78% occurring once; the ten biggest clones make up approximately 1.8%. To note about this clone: Antigen: not known. This CDR3 is also generated by other DNA sequences in the sample.

Division of CD4+ cells produced a CD45RA+ naive subset and a CD45RA-negative memory subset. The chain couples TRBV2 to TRBJ1-5; tentative D call: TRBD1 (6 bases). The TCR was taken from a woman in her 30s in good health. Sequencing was done on a sample of memory CD4+ T cells sorted from blood. Sample subset: CD45RA-negative fraction. The CDR3 DNA sequence: TGTGCCAGCAGGGACAGTAACAGCAATCAGCCCCAGCATTTT. It codes for CASRDSNSNQPQHF.